This TCR beta chain was captured by sequencing in a study of blood T cell repertoires in COVID-19. Across the whole study: The study drew acute and convalescent COVID-19 samples from the United States, Italy and Spain. PBMCs, B-cell-depleted T cells, or T cells provided the cDNA or gDNA that made up the material.

As handled by the study authors: Amplification of reference gene primers was used by the study to estimate nucleated cell counts. Measured with immunoSEQ multiplex PCR; TCRdb has only the in-frame clones, and not every one. Clonal size and the V and J genes are those of that table, whereas D and trimming came from the DNA. Among about 68,000 clones listed, around 86% were seen once. A note on this clone: The same CDR3 arises from other DNA sequences in this sample as well.

The CDR3 is 15 residues long. The V gene end was trimmed by 5 bases and the J gene end by 5 bases; junction bases not matched to a gene: 4. Germline-derived CDR1 and CDR2 are SGHTA and FQGNSA. What was sequenced was peripheral blood. The source is a man aged 25-45 years with acute or convalescent COVID-19. The rearrangement uses TRBV7-2 and TRBJ2-2; 11 bases line up with TRBD2. The CDR3 reads CASSPASGRTGELFF. In nucleotides, the CDR3 is TGTGCCAGCAGCCCGGCTAGCGGGAGGACCGGGGAGCTGTTTTTT.